Given below is one T cell receptor beta chain in context. Libraries were prepared by immunoSEQ multiplex PCR; TCRdb keeps only in-frame clonotypes and omits some of them. Among around 96,000 clones, 85% to 95% were seen once, and the ten largest hold about 4.5%. The entry originates in a study of T cell changes during pregnancy in multiple sclerosis. Germline CDR1 is SGDLS and CDR2 is YYNGEE. V shed 3 bases and J 6 bases; nucleotides not matched to a gene: 6. This CDR3 region has 13 residues. Specimen: peripheral blood, collected in the first trimester of pregnancy. The chain employs TRBV9 and TRBJ2-7; TRBD1 aligns across 7 bases. The sequence was obtained from a female donor with multiple sclerosis, enrolled in a pregnancy study. CDR3: CASSGTGEGEQYF. In DNA, the CDR3 is TGTGCCAGCAGCGGTACAGGGGAAGGCGAGCAGTACTTC.